The 28 T cell receptor beta chains below all came from one sample that was sequenced in a study of cytomegalovirus exposure and HLA in healthy donors (dated by TCRdb to about 2017). Libraries came from the immunoSEQ multiplex PCR assay. The multiplex PCR relied on a mix of 60 forward primers for TCR Vbeta segments and 13 reverse primers for TCR Jbeta segments. The source is immuneACCESS, and TCRdb retained only in-frame sequences with V and J called. Part of the clones is not carried over; for the studies checked, unresolved V genes explain less than half of this, and the remainder is unexplained. The sample's table covers tens of thousands of clones. The ten largest clones capture 0.45% to 0.7% of the sample. Material for sequencing was PBMCs. The receptors were sampled from a man aged 45 to 65 in good health and CMV-seronegative.

J is TRBJ2-2 and V is TRBV2; possible D gene TRBD1, 7 bases. Trimming pared 6 bases from V and 7 bases from J, leaving 15 bases between. Germline CDR1 is SNHLY and CDR2 is FYNNEI. The CDR3 extends over 14 amino acids. As DNA, the CDR3 is TGTGCCAGCAGCGGTCAGGGGGGCCTCGGGGAGCTGTTTTTT. It codes for CASSGQGGLGELFF.

V gene TRBV28 combines with J gene TRBJ1-2; the match to TRBD1 covers 9 bases. With 1 base clipped from V and 0 bases from J, the junction kept 6 bases outside the gene matches. This CDR3 has 17 amino acids. Germline CDR1 and CDR2: MDHEN and SYDVKM. As DNA, the CDR3 is TGTGCCAGCAGTTTATTGGGACAGGGTTTCACTAACTATGGCTACACCTTC. It specifies CASSLLGQGFTNYGYTF.

The genes are TRBV19 and TRBJ2-1; no firm D call. Germline assignment: CDR1 LNHDA and CDR2 SQIVND (reference sequence). Deletions cut 5 bases from V and 4 bases from J, with 9 bases between. This CDR3 spans 13 amino acids. For the CDR3, the DNA is TGTGCCAGTAGTCCGCCCGAGTACAATGAGCAGTTCTTC. Its translation: CASSPPEYNEQFF.

This rearrangement joins TRBV5-6 to TRBJ1-3; a possible D gene is TRBD1 (6 bases). The V end lost 4 bases, the J end lost 0 bases, and 8 bases lay between the germline ends. The CDR3 is 14 residues long. The germline V gene has CDR1 SGHDT and CDR2 YYEEEE. DNA for the CDR3: TGTGCCAGCAGCCTGACAGGCTCTGGAAACACCATATATTTT. It codes for CASSLTGSGNTIYF. The full variable domain, in which reference TRBV5-6 and TRBJ1-3 provide the parts outside the CDR3, is DAGVTQSPTHLIKTRGQQVTLRCSPKSGHDTVSWYQQALGQGPQFIFQYYEEEERQRGNFPDRFSGHQFPNYSSELNVNALLLGDSALYLCASSLTGSGNTIYFGEGSWLTVV.

The chain joins TRBV28 to TRBJ2-1; 7 positions agree with TRBD1. Germline CDR1 reads MDHEN; CDR2 reads SYDVKM. Trimming at V came to 6 bases and at J to 2 bases, leaving 16 bases not matched to a gene. The CDR3 is made up of 18 amino acids. The DNA for the CDR3 is TGTGCCAGCAGGCCAAGTGAGGGTCAGGGGGTCCCCTACAATGAGCAGTTCTTC. This codes for CASRPSEGQGVPYNEQFF.

The gene calls are TRBV7-2 and TRBJ2-7, with no clear D. Per the germline V gene, CDR1 is SGHTA and CDR2 is FQGNSA. This CDR3 has 13 amino acids. V was clipped by 0 bases and J by 6 bases, with 9 bases between them. CDR3 in DNA: TGTGCCAGCAGCTTAGCATCTCAGCGCGAGCAGTACTTC. Amino acids: CASSLASQREQYF.

The CDR3 here is CASRGQDRNTIYF. CDR3 nucleotides: TGTGCCAGTAGGGGACAGGACAGAAACACCATATATTTT. The chain is built from TRBV19 and TRBJ1-3, with 8 bases identical to TRBD1. The V gene's germline CDR1 is LNHDA and CDR2 SQIVND (reference sequence). The J segment lost 5 bases and the V segment lost 6 bases, leaving 3 bases of the junction unmatched. The CDR3 has 13 residues.

This chain connects TRBV5-8 to TRBJ1-5, with D perhaps TRBD1 (5 bases). The germline V gene encodes CDR1 SGHTS and CDR2 YDEGEE. Between the trimmed V and J ends, which lost 4 bases and 5 bases, there was a span of 13 bases. The CDR3 is made up of 14 amino acids. In DNA, the CDR3 is TGTGCCAGCAGCCCCAGGGTAGCGGATCAGCCCCAGCATTTT. It specifies CASSPRVADQPQHF.

The chain carries TRBV19 and TRBJ2-3; 9 bases agree with TRBD1. V lost 9 bases to trimming and J lost 4 bases; unmatched junction nucleotides: 11. CDR1 and CDR2 (germline): LNHDA, SQIVND (reference sequence). The CDR3 loop spans 15 amino acids. CDR3 sequence: CASSAGTGMADTQYF. The DNA of the CDR3 is TGTGCCAGCAGTGCCGGGACAGGGATGGCAGATACGCAGTATTTT.

This chain joins TRBV18 and TRBJ1-1; the match to TRBD1 covers 9 bases. V dropped 3 bases and J dropped 4; count of bases not matched to a gene: 9. This CDR3 contains 16 residues. In germline, CDR1 is KGHSH, CDR2 LQKENI. As DNA, the CDR3 is TGTGCCAGCTCACCGTCCCGGGACAGGGTGGGCACTGAAGCTTTCTTT. Encoded protein: CASSPSRDRVGTEAFF.

CDR3: CASSQQEGTEAFF. The CDR3 nucleotides read TGTGCCAGCAGCCAACAGGAGGGTACTGAAGCTTTCTTT. The chain employs TRBV7-3 and TRBJ1-1; perhaps TRBD1 as D (5 bases). The CDR3 is 13 amino acids. Trimming cost V 5 bases and J 5 bases, with 12 bases left between them. Germline values: CDR1 SGHTA, CDR2 FQGTGA.

The rearrangement links TRBV29-1 to TRBJ1-1; D call uncertain. V lost 5 bases and J 5 bases, leaving 15 bases between the germline ends. Germline lookup yields CDR1 SQVTM and CDR2 ANQGSEA. The CDR3 has 13 residues. The CDR3 loop reads CSVRGRAVTEAFF. The DNA of the CDR3 is TGCAGCGTTCGAGGGAGGGCTGTAACTGAAGCTTTCTTT. Based on the CDR3 plus reference TRBV29-1 and TRBJ1-1, the full variable domain is SAVISQKPSRDICQRGTSLTIQCQVDSQVTMMFWYRQQPGQSLTLIATANQGSEATYESGFVIDKFPISRPNLTFSTLTVSNMSPEDSSIYLCSVRGRAVTEAFFGQGTRLTVV.

J is TRBJ2-5 and V is TRBV6-6; 8 bases match TRBD1. The CDR3 covers 12 residues. The germline CDR1 and CDR2 sequences are MNHNY and SVGAGI (reference sequence). V lost 5 bases, J lost 5 bases, and 1 base stayed unmatched. CDR3 protein: CASSDRGETQYF. In DNA, the CDR3 is TGTGCCAGCAGTGACAGGGGTGAGACCCAGTACTTC.

The chain links TRBV6-6 to TRBJ1-1; 7 nucleotides align to TRBD1. V was pared by 6 bases and J by 2 bases, with 6 bases of the junction left unmatched. The CDR3 is 14 amino acids. Germline V gene lookup returns CDR1 MNHNY and CDR2 SVGAGI (reference sequence). This CDR3 is CASSSGTVNTEAFF. CDR3 coding DNA: TGTGCCAGCAGCTCCGGGACAGTAAACACTGAAGCTTTCTTT.

The chain links TRBV11-1 to TRBJ1-6, with D unresolved. The CDR3 contains 15 residues. The germline V gene encodes CDR1 SGHAT and CDR2 FQDESV (reference sequence). The V gene lost 5 bases and the J gene lost 0 bases, with 8 bases spanning the gap. The CDR3, as DNA: TGTGCCAGCAGCCCAAGAGGCTCCTATAATTCACCCCTCCACTTT. It specifies CASSPRGSYNSPLHF. Full variable domain (outside the CDR3, taken from reference TRBV11-1 and TRBJ1-6): EAEVAQSPRYKITEKSQAVAFWCDPISGHATLYWYRQILGQGPELLVQFQDESVVDDSQLPKDRFSAERLKGVDSTLKIQPAELGDSAMYLCASSPRGSYNSPLHFGNGTRLTVT.

The V and J genes are TRBV7-9 and TRBJ2-1, with 9 bases aligning to TRBD1. Trimming took 4 bases from V and 8 from J; bases not matched to a gene: 9. Germline CDR1 and CDR2: SEHNR and FQNEAQ (reference sequence). The CDR3 totals 15 residues. The CDR3 region has the DNA TGTGCCAGCAGCTCCGGGACAGGGAATCGGGATGAGCAGTTCTTC. Residues: CASSSGTGNRDEQFF.

The rearrangement joins TRBV18 to TRBJ1-3, with D tentatively TRBD1 (5 bases). Per germline, CDR1 KGHSH and CDR2 LQKENI. Trimming removed 3 bases from V and 0 bases from J, with 12 bases in between. The CDR3 runs 16 residues. The CDR3 reads CASSPGGGTSGNTIYF. In nucleotides, the CDR3 is TGTGCCAGCTCACCCGGCGGGGGGACCTCTGGAAACACCATATATTTT.

The DNA for the CDR3 is TGTGCCAGCAGTTACTCGATTCCAGTGAACACTGAAGCTTTCTTT. Its translation is CASSYSIPVNTEAFF. V usage is TRBV6-5 and J usage is TRBJ1-1; no clear D gene. Trimming took 0 bases from V and 0 from J, leaving 8 bases between them. Germline CDR1 MNHEY, CDR2 SVGAGI. The length of the CDR3 is 15 residues.

The J gene is TRBJ1-2, the V gene TRBV30; 9 bases agree with TRBD1. This CDR3 is 12 amino acids long. The germline V gene has CDR1 GTSNPN and CDR2 SVGIG (reference sequence). The V segment lost 5 bases and the J segment 7 bases; nucleotides outside the gene matches: 5. CDR3 bases: TGTGCCTGGGGGGGACAGGGAGGTGGCTACACCTTC. This encodes CAWGGQGGGYTF.

This chain joins TRBV4-1 and TRBJ1-2; D remains unclear. The CDR3 consists of 16 residues. Germline V gene lookup returns CDR1 MGHRA and CDR2 YSYEKL. V was shortened by 4 bases and J by 5 bases, with 20 bases between the two germline ends. CDR3 nucleotide sequence: TGCGCCAGCAGCCTAAGCCCAACAGTTTCCCTTTATGGCTACACCTTC. It encodes CASSLSPTVSLYGYTF.

The V call is TRBV9, the J call TRBJ1-3, with D unclear. Germline CDR1 is SGDLS and CDR2 is YYNGEE. Deletions cut 4 bases from V and 4 bases from J, with 15 bases between. The CDR3 has 15 residues. The CDR3 region has the DNA TGTGCCAGCAGCCTGAGAGGGTCTTTCGGAAACACCATATATTTT. This gives the protein CASSLRGSFGNTIYF.

V usage is TRBV7-9 and J usage is TRBJ2-2; TRBD2 aligns across 15 bases. CDR3 length equals 19 residues. V lost 5 bases, J lost 1 base, and 8 bases stayed unmatched. Germline V gene data show CDR1 as SEHNR and CDR2 as FQNEAQ (reference sequence). CDR3 protein: CASSKAGTSGGMNTGELFF. The CDR3 DNA sequence: TGTGCCAGCAGCAAGGCTGGGACTAGCGGGGGGATGAACACCGGGGAGCTGTTTTTT.

The chain employs TRBV6-5 and TRBJ1-1; a weak D match, TRBD1 (6 bases). The germline V and J ends were trimmed by 4 bases and 8 bases, with 20 bases remaining between them. The CDR3 runs to 15 residues. The germline V gene has CDR1 MNHEY and CDR2 SVGAGI. CDR3 residues: CASSFDRKTGQEAFF. CDR3 coding DNA: TGTGCCAGCAGTTTCGATCGTAAAACAGGGCAGGAAGCTTTCTTT.

This chain connects TRBV25-1 to TRBJ2-2, with 8 bases identical to TRBD2. V dropped 4 bases and J dropped 7; count of bases not matched to a gene: 11. This CDR3 spans 16 amino acids. Germline V gene sequence: CDR1 MGHDK, CDR2 SYGVNS. This CDR3 is CASSGYGGAGVGELFF. The CDR3 nucleotides are TGTGCCAGCAGTGGGTACGGGGGGGCCGGGGTCGGGGAGCTGTTTTTT.

The V call is TRBV9, the J call TRBJ2-2, with D possibly being TRBD1 (6 bases). Germline CDR1 SGDLS, CDR2 YYNGEE. The V end was cut by 1 base, the J end by 4 bases, with 11 bases between. The CDR3 is made up of 15 amino acids. CDR3 DNA sequence: TGTGCCAGCAGCGTAATTGGGGGCGGCACCGGGGAGCTGTTTTTT. Protein sequence: CASSVIGGGTGELFF.

The V and J genes are TRBV29-1 and TRBJ1-2; possibly TRBD1 for D (6 bases). This CDR3 region has 13 residues. Per the germline V gene, CDR1 is SQVTM and CDR2 is ANQGSEA. V shed 5 bases and J shed 0 bases, with 10 bases lying between them. The CDR3 DNA reads as TGCAGCGTTTCAACAGGGTCTAACTATGGCTACACCTTC. It translates to CSVSTGSNYGYTF.

The rearrangement joins TRBV6-5 to TRBJ2-7; 9 bases are a match to TRBD2. Germline values: CDR1 MNHEY, CDR2 SVGAGI. J gave up 3 bases and V 0 bases, and 6 bases lay outside the gene matches. This CDR3 is 16 amino acids long. CDR3 protein: CASSYSILAGFYEQYF. In DNA form, the CDR3 reads TGTGCCAGCAGTTACTCGATCCTAGCGGGGTTCTACGAGCAGTACTTC.

V and J are TRBV28 and TRBJ1-1; TRBD1 matches at 8 bases. The CDR3 extends over 14 amino acids. After removal of 3 bases from V and 2 bases from J, the junction contained 2 bases not matched to a gene. The germline V gene encodes CDR1 MDHEN and CDR2 SYDVKM. The CDR3 loop is CASSLTGANTEAFF. CDR3 in DNA: TGTGCCAGCAGTTTGACAGGGGCCAACACTGAAGCTTTCTTT.